Listed below are T cell receptor beta chains from one sample, sequenced in a study of blood T cell repertoires in COVID-19. TCRdb keeps only in-frame clones here, not all; method: immunoSEQ multiplex PCR. Of 140,000 or so clones in the sample, about 90% were seen once. Sample: peripheral blood. These receptors were taken from a woman in her forties or fifties with acute or convalescent COVID-19. Both conserved end residues are trimmed from each CDR3.

J: TRBJ2-7
V: TRBV9
length: 15
CDR3: ASSEGLAGDQSYEQY

J: TRBJ1-1
V: TRBV6-5
length: 12
CDR3: ASSPTVINTEAF

J: TRBJ2-6
V: TRBV5-5
length: 16
CDR3: ASSSLTSGLSGANVLT

J: TRBJ2-2
V: TRBV5-4
length: 14
CDR3: ASSFGHPSNTGELF

J: TRBJ1-1
V: TRBV4-2
length: 14
CDR3: ASSQTGGPLDTEAF

J: TRBJ2-1
V: TRBV6-1
length: 14
CDR3: ASSEALGQSYNEQF

J: TRBJ2-7
V: TRBV27
length: 12
CDR3: ASSVIAGSYEQY

J: TRBJ2-1
V: TRBV24-1
length: 13
CDR3: ATSDHTGGGNEQF

J: TRBJ2-7
V: TRBV6-6
length: 12
CDR3: ASTPGEGGYEQY

J: TRBJ2-3
V: TRBV19
length: 12
CDR3: ASRADRISDTQY

J: TRBJ2-1
V: TRBV27
length: 10
CDR3: ASSSQGPEQF

J: TRBJ2-3
V: TRBV6-1
length: 15
CDR3: ASSEAGGTLTTDTQY

J: TRBJ2-7
V: TRBV9
length: 12
CDR3: ASSVGQAAYEQY

J: TRBJ2-7
V: TRBV19
length: 14
CDR3: ASSISVAGGPYEQY

J: TRBJ1-5
V: TRBV7-2
length: 12
CDR3: ASSLTPEGQPQH

J: TRBJ2-5
V: TRBV5-6
length: 14
CDR3: ASSLGFRGRGETQY

J: TRBJ2-7
V: TRBV5-1
length: 12
CDR3: ASSQSNPTYEQY

J: TRBJ2-7
V: TRBV27
length: 10
CDR3: ASSGSVNEQY

J: TRBJ1-2
V: TRBV9
length: 12
CDR3: ASSVSGQGYGYT

J: TRBJ1-1
V: TRBV5-1
length: 11
CDR3: ASRGTGNTEAF

J: TRBJ1-5
V: TRBV3-1/TRBV3-2
length: 13
CDR3: ASSQDAWRNQPQH

J: TRBJ1-2
V: TRBV5-8
length: 9
CDR3: ASSLELGYT

J: TRBJ1-4
V: TRBV29-1
length: 11
CDR3: SVINRGNEKLF

J: TRBJ1-3
V: TRBV5-1
length: 14
CDR3: ASSSQGQDSGNTIY

J: TRBJ1-2
V: TRBV25-1
length: 12
CDR3: ASSVAGGNDGYT

J: TRBJ1-2
V: TRBV7-2
length: 12
CDR3: ASSTRQGAGGYT

J: TRBJ1-1
V: TRBV2
length: 13
CDR3: ASSELGQENTEAF

J: TRBJ2-4
V: TRBV6-5
length: 13
CDR3: ASRRTFLAKNIQY

J: TRBJ1-2
V: TRBV5-4
length: 10
CDR3: ASSLDTGGYT

J: TRBJ2-1
V: TRBV3-1/TRBV3-2
length: 14
CDR3: ASSPLAGGGYNEQF

J: TRBJ2-2
V: TRBV5-4
length: 14
CDR3: ASSPRTGGEDGELF

J: TRBJ1-5
V: TRBV19
length: 14
CDR3: ASTLRDYYSNQPQH

J: TRBJ2-3
V: TRBV30
length: 12
CDR3: AWSVQDNTDTQY

J: TRBJ1-6
V: TRBV7-2
length: 15
CDR3: ASSLRTGSTYNSPLH

J: TRBJ2-7
V: TRBV27
length: 11
CDR3: ASKEAGRQDQY

J: TRBJ2-5
V: TRBV9
length: 13
CDR3: ASSVGGLKQETQY

J: TRBJ2-1
V: TRBV30
length: 14
CDR3: AWSVLGLADYNEQF

J: TRBJ1-5
V: TRBV30
length: 14
CDR3: AWSRRQGRSNQPQH

J: TRBJ1-2
V: TRBV5-6
length: 12
CDR3: ASSLAQGVGGYT

J: TRBJ1-3
V: TRBV7-9
length: 15
CDR3: ASSPSHGGISGNTIY

J: TRBJ2-3
V: TRBV3-1/TRBV3-2
length: 13
CDR3: ASSQRGTGTDTQY

J: TRBJ2-2
V: TRBV5-1
length: 14
CDR3: ASSTAGTGDTGELF

J: TRBJ1-6
V: TRBV2
length: 13
CDR3: ASRTDRAGGSPLH

J: TRBJ1-1
V: TRBV27
length: 12
CDR3: ASSFGTPNTEAF

J: TRBJ1-1
V: TRBV4-1
length: 13
CDR3: ASSPKMVRNTEAF

J: TRBJ2-3
V: TRBV12-3/TRBV12-4
length: 11
CDR3: ASSFFGTDTQY

J: TRBJ2-2
V: TRBV5-4
length: 13
CDR3: ASSQAGGNTGELF

J: TRBJ1-2
V: TRBV7-2
length: 11
CDR3: ASSYDRKSGYT

J: TRBJ2-5
V: TRBV18
length: 12
CDR3: ASSPGQLDETQY

J: TRBJ1-3
V: TRBV5-1
length: 12
CDR3: ASSFGQAGNTIY